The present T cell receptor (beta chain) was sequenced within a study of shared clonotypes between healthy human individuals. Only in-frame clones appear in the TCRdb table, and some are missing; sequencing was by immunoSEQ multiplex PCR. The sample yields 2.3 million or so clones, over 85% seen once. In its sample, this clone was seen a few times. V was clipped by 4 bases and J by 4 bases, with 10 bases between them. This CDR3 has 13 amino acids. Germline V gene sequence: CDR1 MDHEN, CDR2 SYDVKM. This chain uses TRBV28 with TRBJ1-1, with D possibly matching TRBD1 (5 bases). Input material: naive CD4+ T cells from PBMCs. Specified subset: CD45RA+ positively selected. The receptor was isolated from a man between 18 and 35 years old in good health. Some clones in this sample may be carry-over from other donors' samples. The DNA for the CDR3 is TGTGCCAGCAGTTCAGGGCGTCCCACTGAAGCTTTCTTT. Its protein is CASSSGRPTEAFF. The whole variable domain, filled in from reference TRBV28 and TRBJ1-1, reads DVKVTQSSRYLVKRTGEKVFLECVQDMDHENMFWYRQDPGLGLRLIYFSYDVKMKEKGDIPEGYSVSREKKERFSLILESASTNQTSMYLCASSSGRPTEAFFGQGTRLTVV.